This TCR beta chain was recovered during a study of shared clonotypes between healthy human individuals. General study findings and limits: Memory subsets generally showed smaller estimated richness than naive subsets did. Sequencing depth was expected to influence donor clonotype sharing. Among non-shared clonotypes, generation probabilities were lower than among those shared by all four donors.

Using immunoSEQ multiplex PCR, the repertoire was profiled, and TCRdb retains in-frame clones only, with some absent. This table holds around 1.4 million clones, around 98.5% found once. The CDR3 extends over 15 amino acids. CDR1 and CDR2 (germline): MGHRA, YSYEKL. V shed 2 bases, J shed 10 bases, and the junction held 5 bases outside the gene matches. This clone was picked up one time. Its antigen is unknown. The TCR was taken from a man in his thirties or forties in good health. The sequenced sample consisted of naive CD4+ T cells sorted from blood. This sample's subset: CD45RA+ positively selected. The V and J genes are TRBV4-1 and TRBJ2-1, with 13 bases that match TRBD2. CDR3 sequence: CASSQPRTSGSEQFF. DNA for the CDR3: TGCGCCAGCAGCCAACCTAGGACTAGCGGGAGCGAGCAGTTCTTC.